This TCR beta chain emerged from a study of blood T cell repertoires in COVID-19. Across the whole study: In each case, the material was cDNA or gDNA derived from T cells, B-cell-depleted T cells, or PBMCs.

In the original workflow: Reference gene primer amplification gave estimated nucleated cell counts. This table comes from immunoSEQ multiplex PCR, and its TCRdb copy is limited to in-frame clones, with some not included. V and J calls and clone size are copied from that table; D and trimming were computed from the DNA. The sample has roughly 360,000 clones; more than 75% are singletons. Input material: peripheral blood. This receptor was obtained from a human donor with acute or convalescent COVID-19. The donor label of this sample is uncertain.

CDR3 sequence reads: CASSTLPWGRYGYTF. The CDR3 DNA sequence: TGTGCCAGCAGCACACTCCCGTGGGGGCGATATGGCTACACCTTC. This chain uses TRBV28 with TRBJ1-2; tentative D call: TRBD1 (6 bases). This CDR3 is built from 15 residues. Germline V gene sequence: CDR1 MDHEN, CDR2 SYDVKM. V lost 6 bases and J 5 bases, leaving 19 bases between the germline ends.